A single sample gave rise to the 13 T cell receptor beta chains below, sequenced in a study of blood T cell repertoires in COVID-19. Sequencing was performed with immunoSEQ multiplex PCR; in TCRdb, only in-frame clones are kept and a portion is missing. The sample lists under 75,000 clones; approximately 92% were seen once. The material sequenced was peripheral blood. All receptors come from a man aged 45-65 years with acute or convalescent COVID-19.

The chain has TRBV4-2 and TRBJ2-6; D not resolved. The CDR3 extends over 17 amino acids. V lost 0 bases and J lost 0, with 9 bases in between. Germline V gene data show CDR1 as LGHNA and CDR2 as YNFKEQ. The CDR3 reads CASSQEVGSSGANVLTF. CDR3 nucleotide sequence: TGTGCCAGCAGCCAAGAAGTGGGCAGCTCTGGGGCCAACGTCCTGACTTTC.

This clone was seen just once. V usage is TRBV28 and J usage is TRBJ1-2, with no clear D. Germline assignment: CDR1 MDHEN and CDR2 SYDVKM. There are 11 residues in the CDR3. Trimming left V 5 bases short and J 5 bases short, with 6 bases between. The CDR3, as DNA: TGTGCCAGCAGTCCCTTGTATGGCTACACCTTC. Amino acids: CASSPLYGYTF.

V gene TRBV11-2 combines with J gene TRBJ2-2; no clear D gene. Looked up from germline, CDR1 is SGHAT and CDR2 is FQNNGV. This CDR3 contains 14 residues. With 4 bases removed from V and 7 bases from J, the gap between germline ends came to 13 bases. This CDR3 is CASSSDIYSGELFF. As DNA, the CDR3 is TGTGCCAGCAGCTCAGATATATATAGCGGGGAGCTGTTTTTT.

CDR3 residues: CASSISPLAEAFF. DNA for the CDR3: TGTGCCAGTAGTATAAGCCCTCTGGCTGAAGCTTTCTTT. The chain joins TRBV19 to TRBJ1-1; D call uncertain. V shed 2 bases and J shed 6 bases, with 10 bases lying between them. Germline-derived CDR1 and CDR2 are LNHDA and SQIVND (reference sequence). The CDR3 consists of 13 residues. The full variable domain, rest sourced from reference TRBV19 and TRBJ1-1, is DGGITQSPKYLFRKEGQNVTLSCEQNLNHDAMYWYRQDPGQGLRLIYYSQIVNDFQKGDIAEGYSVSREKKESFPLTVTSAQKNPTAFYLCASSISPLAEAFFGQGTRLTVV.

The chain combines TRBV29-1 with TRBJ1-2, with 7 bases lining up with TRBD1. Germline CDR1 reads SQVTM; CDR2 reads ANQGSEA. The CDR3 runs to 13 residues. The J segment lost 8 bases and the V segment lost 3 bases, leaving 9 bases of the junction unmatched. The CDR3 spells CSVEGQHPGGYTF. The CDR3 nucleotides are TGCAGCGTTGAGGGACAGCATCCTGGCGGCTACACCTTC. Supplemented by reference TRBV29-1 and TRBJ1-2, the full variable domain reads SAVISQKPSRDICQRGTSLTIQCQVDSQVTMMFWYRQQPGQSLTLIATANQGSEATYESGFVIDKFPISRPNLTFSTLTVSNMSPEDSSIYLCSVEGQHPGGYTFGSGTRLTVV.

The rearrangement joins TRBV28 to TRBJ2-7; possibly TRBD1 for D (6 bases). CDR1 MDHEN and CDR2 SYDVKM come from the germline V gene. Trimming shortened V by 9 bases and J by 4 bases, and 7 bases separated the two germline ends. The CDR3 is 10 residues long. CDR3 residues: CASGQYEQYF. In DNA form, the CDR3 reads TGTGCCAGTGGACAGTACGAGCAGTACTTC.

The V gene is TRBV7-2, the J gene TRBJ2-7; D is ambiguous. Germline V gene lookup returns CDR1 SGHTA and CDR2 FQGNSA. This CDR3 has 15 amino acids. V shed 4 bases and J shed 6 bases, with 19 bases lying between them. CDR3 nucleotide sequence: TGTGCCAGCAGCTCCCAGGCCGCGAGTGTGTCCGAGCAGTACTTC. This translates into CASSSQAASVSEQYF.

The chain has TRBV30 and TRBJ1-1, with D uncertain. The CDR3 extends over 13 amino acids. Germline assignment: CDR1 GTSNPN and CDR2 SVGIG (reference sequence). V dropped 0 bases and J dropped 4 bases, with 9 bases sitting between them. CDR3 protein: CAWSVSFFTEAFF. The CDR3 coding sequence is TGTGCCTGGAGTGTATCGTTTTTCACTGAAGCTTTCTTT.

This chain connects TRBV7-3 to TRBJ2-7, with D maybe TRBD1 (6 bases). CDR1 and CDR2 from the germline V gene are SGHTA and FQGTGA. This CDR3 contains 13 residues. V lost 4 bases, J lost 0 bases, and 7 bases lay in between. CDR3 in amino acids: CASSWDNSYEQYF. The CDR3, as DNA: TGTGCCAGCAGCTGGGACAACTCCTACGAGCAGTACTTC.

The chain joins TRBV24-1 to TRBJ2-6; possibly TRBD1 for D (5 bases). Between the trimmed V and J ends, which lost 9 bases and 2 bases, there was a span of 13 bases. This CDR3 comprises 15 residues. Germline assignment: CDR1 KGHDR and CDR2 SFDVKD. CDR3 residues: CATSSGQTGANVLTF. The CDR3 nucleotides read TGTGCCACCTCCTCCGGACAAACTGGGGCCAACGTCCTGACTTTC.

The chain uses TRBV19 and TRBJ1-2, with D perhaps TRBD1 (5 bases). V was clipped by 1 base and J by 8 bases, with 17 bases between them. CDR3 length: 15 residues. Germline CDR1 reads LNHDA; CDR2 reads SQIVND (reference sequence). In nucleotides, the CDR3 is TGTGCCAGTAGTATAGGTGAGACAGCCCGACGGGGCTACACCTTC. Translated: CASSIGETARRGYTF.

CDR3 protein: CASSSTGLAGWYQETQYF. The CDR3 nucleotides read TGTGCCAGCAGCTCAACGGGACTAGCGGGTTGGTACCAAGAGACCCAGTACTTC. The V and J genes are TRBV7-9 and TRBJ2-5; 12 bases align to TRBD2. Germline CDR1 is SEHNR and CDR2 is FQNEAQ (reference sequence). J gave up 0 bases and V 4 bases, and 9 bases lay outside the gene matches. This CDR3 has 18 amino acids.

DNA for the CDR3: TGTGCCAGCAGTTTACTCTCAGACTCTGGGGCCAACGTCCTGACTTTC. This codes for CASSLLSDSGANVLTF. This chain uses TRBV28 with TRBJ2-6; D gene unclear. V was pared by 2 bases and J by 0 bases, with 8 bases between. Germline V CDR1 and CDR2: MDHEN, SYDVKM. This CDR3 region has 16 residues.